This T cell receptor beta chain was captured in a study of T cell responses to AZD1222 COVID-19 vaccine. As regards this clone: Its antigen is not identified.

The V gene lost 0 bases and the J gene lost 8 bases, with 10 bases spanning the gap. The CDR3 contains 13 residues. Germline V CDR1 and CDR2: LNHNV, YYDKDF (reference sequence). Study-wide points: Just a handful of people given AZD1222 tested seropositive at baseline.

Assay: immunoSEQ multiplex PCR; the TCRdb copy retains only in-frame clones and omits some. This table holds 150,000 to 250,000 clones, approximately 93% found once. This TCR derives from an adult who received the AZD1222 COVID-19 vaccine. Specimen: peripheral blood, collected 28 days after the second AZD1222 dose. V is TRBV15 and J is TRBJ1-1; a possible D gene is TRBD1 (6 bases). The CDR3 region is CATSRDRDREAFF. DNA for the CDR3: TGTGCCACCAGCAGAGATCGCGACAGGGAAGCTTTCTTT.